The 5 T cell receptor beta chains below were found in one sample sequenced in a study of identical twins. Each CDR3 protein gets one entry after TCRdb re-called the 5' RACE reads with MiXCR. The sample holds about 920,000 distinct CDR3 sequences, 12% seen once. The same data also contributed to another study, on yellow fever vaccine responses in identical twins.

Source material: PBMCs. The source is a woman aged 18-30 years in good health.

In its sample, this clonotype was seen a few times. V and J are TRBV6-4 and TRBJ2-5; D is perhaps TRBD1 (6 bases). This CDR3 has 16 residues. Per the germline V gene, CDR1 is MRHNA and CDR2 is SNTAGT. The V end was cut by 5 bases, the J end by 2 bases, with 18 bases between. DNA for the CDR3: TGTGCCAGCAGTTCTTGCCGACAGGTGAGGCAAGAGACCCAGTACTTC. Translation gives CASSSCRQVRQETQYF.

The chain couples TRBV12-3 or TRBV12-4 to TRBJ2-7, with a possible D match to TRBD1 (5 bases). CDR3 length: 13 amino acids. V was trimmed by 8 bases and J by 5 bases, leaving 16 bases between them. The CDR3 DNA reads as TGTGCCAGCCGCATAGGGATCAGGGACGAGCAGTACTTC. Its translation: CASRIGIRDEQYF.

V gene TRBV23-1 combines with J gene TRBJ2-7, with D tentatively TRBD1 (7 bases). TRBV23-1 is an open reading frame, and its role is uncertain. V was pared by 0 bases and J by 0 bases, with 15 bases between. The CDR3 is 17 residues long. The CDR3, as DNA: TGCGCCAGCAGTCAATCGCGGGGACAGCCGAGCTCCTACGAGCAGTACGTC. Protein: CASSQSRGQPSSYEQYV.

This chain connects TRBV6-5 to TRBJ2-1, with 9 bases aligning to TRBD1. Trimming cost V 0 bases and J 11 bases; bases outside gene matches: 11. CDR1 is MNHEY, CDR2 SVGAGI, per germline. This CDR3 has 16 amino acids. The chain's CDR3 is CASSYSRDREQRKQFF. The CDR3 coding sequence is TGTGCCAGCAGTTACTCGAGGGACAGGGAACAAAGGAAGCAGTTCTTC.

This clonotype was counted only a few times. The chain uses TRBV4-1 and TRBJ1-1, with D perhaps matching TRBD1 (5 bases). The CDR3 extends over 15 amino acids. CDR1 and CDR2 from the germline V gene are MGHRA and YSYEKL. V shed 0 bases and J shed 7 bases, with 15 bases lying between them. The CDR3 DNA follows: TGCGCCAGCAGCCAAGACCCCTTTGATGACAGTGAAGCTTTCTTT. Translating it yields CASSQDPFDDSEAFF.